Sequencing of this T cell receptor beta chain was carried out in a study of T-cell reconstitution after alpha-beta-depleted transplantation in children. The germline CDR1 and CDR2 sequences are SGHRS and YFSETQ. The CDR3 runs 12 residues. J lost 14 bases, V lost 0 bases, and 5 bases had no gene match. Findings and limits, study-wide: Some patients owed their high day-60 TCRbeta diversity to surviving recipient T cells and thymic progenitors.

Construction of the TCRbeta library involved unique molecular identifiers. TCRdb used MiXCR to reprocess the PCR reads, holding one entry per CDR3 protein. Of hundreds of thousands of distinct CDR3 sequences in the sample, around 9.9% are singletons; the top ten hold 28%. This clonotype was picked up many times. Its cognate antigen is unknown. This chain links TRBV5-1 with TRBJ2-1, with 7 positions matching TRBD1. Sample: PBMCs, taken before TCRalphabeta/CD19-depleted stem cell transplant. The receptor was derived from a child less than two years old with acute myeloid leukemia, due to receive a stem cell transplant. The CDR3 DNA reads TGCGCCAGCAGCTTGGCGAGGGACAGAGAGTTCTTC. Amino acid sequence: CASSLARDREFF.